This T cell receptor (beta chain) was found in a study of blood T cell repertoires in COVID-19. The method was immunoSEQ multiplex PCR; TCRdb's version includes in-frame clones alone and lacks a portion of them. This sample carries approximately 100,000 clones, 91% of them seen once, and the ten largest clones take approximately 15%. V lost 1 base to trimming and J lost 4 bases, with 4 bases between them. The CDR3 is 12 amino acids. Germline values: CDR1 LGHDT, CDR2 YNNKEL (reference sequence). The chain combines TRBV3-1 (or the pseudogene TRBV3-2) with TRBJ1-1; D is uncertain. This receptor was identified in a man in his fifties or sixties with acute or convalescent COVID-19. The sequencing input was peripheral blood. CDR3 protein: CASSQGATEAFF. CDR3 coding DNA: TGTGCCAGCAGCCAAGGGGCCACTGAAGCTTTCTTT.